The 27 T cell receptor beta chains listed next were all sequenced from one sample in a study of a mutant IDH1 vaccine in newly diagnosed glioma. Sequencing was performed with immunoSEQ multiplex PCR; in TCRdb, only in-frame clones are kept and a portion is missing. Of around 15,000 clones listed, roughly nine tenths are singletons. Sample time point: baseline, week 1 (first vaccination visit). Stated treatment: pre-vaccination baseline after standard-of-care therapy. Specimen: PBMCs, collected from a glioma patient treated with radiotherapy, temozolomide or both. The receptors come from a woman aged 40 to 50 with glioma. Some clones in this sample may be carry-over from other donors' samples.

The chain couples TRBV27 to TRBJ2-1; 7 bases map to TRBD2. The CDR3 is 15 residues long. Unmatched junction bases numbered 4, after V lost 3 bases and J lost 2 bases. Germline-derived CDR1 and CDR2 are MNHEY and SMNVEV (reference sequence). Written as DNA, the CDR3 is TGTGCCAGCAGTTTTTTCAGCGGGGCCTACAATGAGCAGTTCTTC. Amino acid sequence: CASSFFSGAYNEQFF.

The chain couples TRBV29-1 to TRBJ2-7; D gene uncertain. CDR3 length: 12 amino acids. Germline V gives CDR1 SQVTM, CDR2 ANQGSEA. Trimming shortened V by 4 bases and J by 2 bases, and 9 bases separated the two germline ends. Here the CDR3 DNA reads TGCAGCGTTGCGGCCAGTCCCTACGAGCAGTACTTC. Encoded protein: CSVAASPYEQYF.

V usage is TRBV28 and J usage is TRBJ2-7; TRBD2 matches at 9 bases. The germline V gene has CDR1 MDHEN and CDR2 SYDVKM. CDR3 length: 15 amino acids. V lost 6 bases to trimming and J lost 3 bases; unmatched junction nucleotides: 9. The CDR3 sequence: CASSTTSGANYEQYF. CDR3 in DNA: TGTGCCAGCAGCACGACTAGCGGAGCGAACTACGAGCAGTACTTC. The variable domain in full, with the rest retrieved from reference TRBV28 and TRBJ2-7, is DVKVTQSSRYLVKRTGEKVFLECVQDMDHENMFWYRQDPGLGLRLIYFSYDVKMKEKGDIPEGYSVSREKKERFSLILESASTNQTSMYLCASSTTSGANYEQYFGPGTRLTVT.

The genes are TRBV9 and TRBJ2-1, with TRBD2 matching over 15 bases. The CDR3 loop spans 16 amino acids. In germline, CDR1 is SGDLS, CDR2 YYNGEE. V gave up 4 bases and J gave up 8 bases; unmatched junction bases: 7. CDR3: CASSPGLAGGPHEQFF. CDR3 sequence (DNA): TGTGCCAGCAGCCCAGGACTAGCGGGAGGGCCACATGAGCAGTTCTTC.

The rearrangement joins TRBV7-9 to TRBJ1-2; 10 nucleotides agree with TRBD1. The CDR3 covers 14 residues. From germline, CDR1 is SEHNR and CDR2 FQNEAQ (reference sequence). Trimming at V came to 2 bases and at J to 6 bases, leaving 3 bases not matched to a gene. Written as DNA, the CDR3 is TGTGCCAGCAGCTTAACCGGGACAGGGGATGGCTACACCTTC. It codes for CASSLTGTGDGYTF.

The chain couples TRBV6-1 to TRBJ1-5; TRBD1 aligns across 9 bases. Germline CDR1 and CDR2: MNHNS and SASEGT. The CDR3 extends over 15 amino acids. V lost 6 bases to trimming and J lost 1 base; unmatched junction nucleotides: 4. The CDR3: CASRGDRASNQPQHF. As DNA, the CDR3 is TGTGCCAGCAGAGGGGACAGGGCGAGCAATCAGCCCCAGCATTTT.

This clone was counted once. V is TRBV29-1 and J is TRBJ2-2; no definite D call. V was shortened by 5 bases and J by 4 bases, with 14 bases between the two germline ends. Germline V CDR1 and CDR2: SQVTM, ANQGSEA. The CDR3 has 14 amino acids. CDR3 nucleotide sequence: TGCAGCGTTATGATATCAGCGAGCACCGGGGAGCTGTTTTTT. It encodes CSVMISASTGELFF.

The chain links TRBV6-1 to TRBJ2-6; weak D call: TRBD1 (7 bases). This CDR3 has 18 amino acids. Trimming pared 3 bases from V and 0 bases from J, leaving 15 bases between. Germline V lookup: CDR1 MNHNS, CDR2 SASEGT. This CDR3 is CASSDHQGGPSGANVLTF. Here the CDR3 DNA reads TGTGCCAGCAGTGATCACCAGGGGGGCCCCTCTGGGGCCAACGTCCTGACTTTC.

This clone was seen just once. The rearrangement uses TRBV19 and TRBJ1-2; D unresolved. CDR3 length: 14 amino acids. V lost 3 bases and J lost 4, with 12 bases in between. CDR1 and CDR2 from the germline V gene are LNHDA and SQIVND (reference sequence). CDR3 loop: CASSMLIGGYGYTF. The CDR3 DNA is TGTGCCAGTAGTATGCTTATTGGCGGCTATGGCTACACCTTC.

The CDR3 sequence is CASSIEGAKISGANVLTF. As DNA, the CDR3 is TGTGCCAGTAGTATCGAGGGGGCCAAGATCTCTGGGGCCAACGTCCTGACTTTC. This chain links TRBV19 with TRBJ2-6; 7 nucleotides align to TRBD1. The CDR3 spans 18 residues. V dropped 3 bases and J dropped 0; count of bases not matched to a gene: 8. The germline gives CDR1 LNHDA, CDR2 SQIVND (reference sequence).

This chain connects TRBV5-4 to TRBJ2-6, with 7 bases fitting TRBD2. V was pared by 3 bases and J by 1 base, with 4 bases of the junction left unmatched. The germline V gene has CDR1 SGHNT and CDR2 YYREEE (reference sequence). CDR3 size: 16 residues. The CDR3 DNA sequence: TGTGCCAGCAGCTACGTGGGGGGGTCTGGGGCCAACGTCCTGACTTTC. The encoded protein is CASSYVGGSGANVLTF.

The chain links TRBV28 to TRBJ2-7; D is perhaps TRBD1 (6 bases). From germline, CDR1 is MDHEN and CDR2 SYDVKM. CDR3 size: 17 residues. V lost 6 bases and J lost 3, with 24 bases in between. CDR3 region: CASRSPNAGVFLYEQYF. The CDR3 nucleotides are TGTGCCAGCAGGTCTCCCAACGCAGGGGTTTTCCTCTACGAGCAGTACTTC.

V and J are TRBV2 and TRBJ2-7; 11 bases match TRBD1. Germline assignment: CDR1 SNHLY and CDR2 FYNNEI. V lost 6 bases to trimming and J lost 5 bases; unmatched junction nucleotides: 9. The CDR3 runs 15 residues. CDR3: CASRKGTGGAHEQYF. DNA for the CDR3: TGTGCCAGCAGGAAGGGGACAGGGGGTGCACACGAGCAGTACTTC. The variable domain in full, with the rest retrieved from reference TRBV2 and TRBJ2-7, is EPEVTQTPSHQVTQMGQEVILRCVPISNHLYFYWYRQILGQKVEFLVSFYNNEISEKSEIFDDQFSVERPDGSNFTLKIRSTKLEDSAMYFCASRKGTGGAHEQYFGPGTRLTVT.

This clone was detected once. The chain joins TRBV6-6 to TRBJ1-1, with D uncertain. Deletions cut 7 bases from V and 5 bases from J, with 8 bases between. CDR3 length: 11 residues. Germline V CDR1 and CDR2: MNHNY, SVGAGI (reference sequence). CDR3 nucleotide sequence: TGTGCCAGCACCGGTGTGACTGAAGCTTTCTTT. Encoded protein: CASTGVTEAFF.

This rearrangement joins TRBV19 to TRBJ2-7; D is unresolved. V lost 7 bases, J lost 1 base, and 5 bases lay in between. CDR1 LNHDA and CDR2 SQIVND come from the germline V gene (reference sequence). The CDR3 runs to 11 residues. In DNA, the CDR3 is TGTGCCAGTAAGGGATCCTACGAGCAGTACTTC. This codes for CASKGSYEQYF. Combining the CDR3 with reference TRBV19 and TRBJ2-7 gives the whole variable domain DGGITQSPKYLFRKEGQNVTLSCEQNLNHDAMYWYRQDPGQGLRLIYYSQIVNDFQKGDIAEGYSVSREKKESFPLTVTSAQKNPTAFYLCASKGSYEQYFGPGTRLTVT.

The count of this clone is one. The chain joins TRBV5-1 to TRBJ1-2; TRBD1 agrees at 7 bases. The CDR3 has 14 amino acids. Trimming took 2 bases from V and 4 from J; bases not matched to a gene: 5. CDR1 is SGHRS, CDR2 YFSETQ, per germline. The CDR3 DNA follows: TGCGCCAGCAGCTTTACAGGGGCCCCCTATGGCTACACCTTC. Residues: CASSFTGAPYGYTF.

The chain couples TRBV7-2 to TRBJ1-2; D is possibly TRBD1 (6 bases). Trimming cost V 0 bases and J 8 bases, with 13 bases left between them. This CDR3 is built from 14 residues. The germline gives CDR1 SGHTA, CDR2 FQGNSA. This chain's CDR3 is CASSLAYRGQGYTF. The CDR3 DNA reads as TGTGCCAGCAGCTTAGCTTACCGGGGGCAAGGCTACACCTTC.

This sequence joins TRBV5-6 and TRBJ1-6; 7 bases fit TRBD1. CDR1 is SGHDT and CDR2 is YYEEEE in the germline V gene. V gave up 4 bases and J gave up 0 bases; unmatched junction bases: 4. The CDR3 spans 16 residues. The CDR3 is CASSAGQSSYNSPLHF. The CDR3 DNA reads TGTGCCAGCAGCGCGGGACAGAGCTCCTATAATTCACCCCTCCACTTT.

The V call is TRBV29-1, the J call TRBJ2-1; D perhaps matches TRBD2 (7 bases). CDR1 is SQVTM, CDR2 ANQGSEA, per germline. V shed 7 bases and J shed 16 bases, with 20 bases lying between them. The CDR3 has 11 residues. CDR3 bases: TGCAGCGCGACTAGCTCCCGGGGGCATTTCTTC. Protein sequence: CSATSSRGHFF.

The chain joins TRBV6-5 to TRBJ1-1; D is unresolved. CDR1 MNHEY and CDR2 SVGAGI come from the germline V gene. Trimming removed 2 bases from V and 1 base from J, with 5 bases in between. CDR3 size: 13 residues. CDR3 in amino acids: CASSYAGNTEAFF. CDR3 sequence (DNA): TGTGCCAGCAGTTACGCAGGGAACACTGAAGCTTTCTTT.

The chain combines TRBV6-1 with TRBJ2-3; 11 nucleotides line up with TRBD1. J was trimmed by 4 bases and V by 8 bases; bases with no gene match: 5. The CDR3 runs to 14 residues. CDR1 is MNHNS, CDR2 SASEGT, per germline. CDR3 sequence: CASGPGQGADTQYF. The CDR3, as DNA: TGTGCCAGCGGACCGGGACAGGGGGCAGATACGCAGTATTTT.

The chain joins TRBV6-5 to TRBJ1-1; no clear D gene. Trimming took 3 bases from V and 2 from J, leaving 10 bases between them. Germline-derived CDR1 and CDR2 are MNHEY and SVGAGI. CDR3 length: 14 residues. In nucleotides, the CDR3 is TGTGCCAGCAGTTATTTCGACCGTAACACTGAAGCTTTCTTT. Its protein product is CASSYFDRNTEAFF.

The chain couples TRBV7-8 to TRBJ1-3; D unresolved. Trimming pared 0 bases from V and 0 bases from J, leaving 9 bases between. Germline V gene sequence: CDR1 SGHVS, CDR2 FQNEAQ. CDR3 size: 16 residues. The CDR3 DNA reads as TGTGCCAGCAGCTTAGCGAGGGTTAGCTCTGGAAACACCATATATTTT. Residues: CASSLARVSSGNTIYF.

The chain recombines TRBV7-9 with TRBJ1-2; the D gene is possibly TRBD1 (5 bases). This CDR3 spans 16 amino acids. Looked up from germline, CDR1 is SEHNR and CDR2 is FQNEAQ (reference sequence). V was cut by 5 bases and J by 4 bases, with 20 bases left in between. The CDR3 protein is CASSPRGTAVGYGYTF. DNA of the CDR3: TGTGCCAGCAGCCCTAGGGGCACGGCGGTCGGCTATGGCTACACCTTC.

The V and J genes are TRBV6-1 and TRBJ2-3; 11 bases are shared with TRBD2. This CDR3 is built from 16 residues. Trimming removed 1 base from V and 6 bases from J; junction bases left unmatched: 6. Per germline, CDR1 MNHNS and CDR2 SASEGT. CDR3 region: CASSEVSGGALDTQYF. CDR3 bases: TGTGCCAGCAGTGAAGTTAGCGGGGGGGCTTTGGATACGCAGTATTTT.

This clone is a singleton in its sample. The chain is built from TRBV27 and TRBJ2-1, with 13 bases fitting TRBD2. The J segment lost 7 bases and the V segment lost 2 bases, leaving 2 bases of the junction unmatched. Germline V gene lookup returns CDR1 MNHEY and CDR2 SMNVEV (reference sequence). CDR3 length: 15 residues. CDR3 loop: CASSLRLAGGNEQFF. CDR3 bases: TGTGCCAGCAGTTTAAGACTAGCGGGAGGTAATGAGCAGTTCTTC.

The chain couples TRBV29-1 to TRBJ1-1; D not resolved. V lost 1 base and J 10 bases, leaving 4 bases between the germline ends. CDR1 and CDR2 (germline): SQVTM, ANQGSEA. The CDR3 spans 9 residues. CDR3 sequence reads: CSVEGTAFF. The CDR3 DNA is TGCAGCGTTGAAGGGACAGCTTTCTTT.